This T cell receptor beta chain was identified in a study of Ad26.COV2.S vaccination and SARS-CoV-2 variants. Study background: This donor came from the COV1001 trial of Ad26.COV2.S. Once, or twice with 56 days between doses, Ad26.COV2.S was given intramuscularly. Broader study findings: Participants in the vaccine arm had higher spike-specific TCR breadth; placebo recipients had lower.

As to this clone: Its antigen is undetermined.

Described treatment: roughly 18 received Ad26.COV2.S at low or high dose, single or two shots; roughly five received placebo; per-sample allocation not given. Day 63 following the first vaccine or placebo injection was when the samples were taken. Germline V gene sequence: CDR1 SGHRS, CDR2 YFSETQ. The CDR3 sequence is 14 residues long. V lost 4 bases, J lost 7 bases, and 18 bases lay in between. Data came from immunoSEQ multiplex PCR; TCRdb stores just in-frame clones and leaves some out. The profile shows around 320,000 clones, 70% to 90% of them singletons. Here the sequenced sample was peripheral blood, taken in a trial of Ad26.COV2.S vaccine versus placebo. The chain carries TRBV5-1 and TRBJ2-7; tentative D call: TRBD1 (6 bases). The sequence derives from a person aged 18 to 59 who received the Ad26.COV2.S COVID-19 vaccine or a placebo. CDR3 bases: TGCGCCAGCAGCACCCTAACCAGGGGAAGGGAGCAGTACTTC. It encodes CASSTLTRGREQYF.